A single sample is the source of the 15 T cell receptor beta chains below, sequenced in a study of blood T cells in healthy people across ages. Using a J-beta primer mix together with a sample-barcoded 5' primer, a second PCR was run for about 7 to 12 cycles. MiXCR, run by TCRdb on the 5' RACE reads, gives a single entry per CDR3 protein. The data show fewer than 1,200,000 distinct CDR3 sequences, 20% to 25% seen once. This sample also belongs to another study, concerning T cells of mothers and their children.

The sample consisted of blood. These receptors originate from a girl aged 2 to 9 in good health.

This clonotype was seen more than once but under ten times. The gene calls are TRBV20-1 and TRBJ2-5; 10 nucleotides match TRBD2. The better agreement between TRBJ2-1 and the DNA end casts doubt on the J call. The CDR3 is made up of 17 amino acids. Per germline, CDR1 DFQATT and CDR2 SNEGSKA (reference sequence). The chain's CDR3 is CSARLGRAGGLWNEQFF. CDR3 DNA sequence: TGCAGTGCTAGGTTGGGTCGAGCGGGAGGGCTGTGGAATGAGCAGTTCTTC.

V usage is TRBV6-2 or TRBV6-3 and J usage is TRBJ2-6; D may be TRBD1 (6 bases). Trimming pared 8 bases from V and 4 bases from J, leaving 6 bases between. Germline CDR1 MNHEY, CDR2 SVGEGT. This CDR3 region has 12 residues. The CDR3: CASGQGANVLTF. In DNA form, the CDR3 reads TGTGCCAGCGGACAGGGGGCCAACGTCCTGACTTTC.

This clonotype occurred a few times. The chain recombines TRBV20-1 with TRBJ2-5, with a possible D match to TRBD2 (6 bases). The end of the DNA aligns better with TRBJ2-7, so the J call may be wrong. The CDR3 runs 14 residues. Germline CDR1 DFQATT, CDR2 SNEGSKA (reference sequence). The CDR3 coding sequence is TGCAGTGCCGGGGGTGGGGCCTCAATCTACGAGCAGTACTTC. It encodes CSAGGGASIYEQYF.

The chain has TRBV6-5 and TRBJ2-1; D unresolved. The V gene's germline CDR1 is MNHEY and CDR2 SVGAGI. The CDR3 runs 14 residues. Trimming left V 0 bases short and J 4 bases short, with 7 bases between. As DNA, the CDR3 is TGTGCCAGCAGTTACTCGAACGGGTACAATGAGCAGTTCTTC. Protein product: CASSYSNGYNEQFF.

This clonotype was picked up a small number of times. One end of the junction does not line up with germline, which may come from a read error. The V gene is TRBV7-9, the J gene TRBJ2-1; weak D call: TRBD2 (6 bases). This CDR3 comprises 14 residues. The V gene's germline CDR1 is SEHNR and CDR2 FQNEAQ (reference sequence). The CDR3 region is CASEPGTSSNEQFF. CDR3 in DNA: TGTGCCAGCGAGCCCGGGACTTCCTCCAATGAGCAGTTCTTC.

The chain joins TRBV4-2 to TRBJ1-4, with 9 positions matching TRBD1. Trimming removed 0 bases from V and 7 bases from J; junction bases left unmatched: 6. Germline CDR1 and CDR2: LGHNA and YNFKEQ. The CDR3 runs 16 residues. CDR3 in DNA: TGTGCCAGCAGCCAAGATCCCCCGGACAGGGGTGAAAAACTGTTTTTT. Amino acids: CASSQDPPDRGEKLFF.

This clonotype was seen a handful of times. The CDR3 region is CASSYSGTPQFF. DNA for the CDR3: TGTGCCAGCAGTTACTCGGGGACCCCTCAGTTCTTC. V and J are TRBV6-5 and TRBJ2-1, with D perhaps matching TRBD1 or TRBD2 (5 bases each). Trimming stripped 0 bases from V and 13 bases from J, with 10 bases between. CDR1 and CDR2 (germline): MNHEY, SVGAGI. The CDR3 is made up of 12 amino acids.

There are many counts of this clonotype. The chain uses TRBV5-1 and TRBJ2-1, with D perhaps matching TRBD2 (6 bases). Germline lookup yields CDR1 SGHRS and CDR2 YFSETQ. V was clipped by 1 base and J by 4 bases, with 12 bases between them. The CDR3 length is 15 residues. CDR3 in amino acids: CASSLLGGTYNEQFF. CDR3 in DNA: TGCGCCAGCAGCTTGTTGGGGGGAACATACAATGAGCAGTTCTTC.

The chain joins TRBV9 to TRBJ2-2; maybe TRBD2 (6 bases). The CDR3 length is 15 residues. V was cut by 4 bases and J by 7 bases, with 17 bases left in between. The V gene's germline CDR1 is SGDLS and CDR2 YYNGEE. CDR3 sequence: CASSSGGLRGGELFF. The CDR3 coding sequence is TGTGCCAGCAGCTCCGGAGGGCTGCGCGGCGGGGAGCTGTTTTTT. Variable domain in full (rest from reference TRBV9 and TRBJ2-2): DSGVTQTPKHLITATGQRVTLRCSPRSGDLSVYWYQQSLDQGLQFLIQYYNGEERAKGNILERFSAQQFPDLHSELNLSSLELGDSALYFCASSSGGLRGGELFFGEGSRLTVL.

V and J are TRBV29-1 and TRBJ1-3; D is uncertain. The CDR3 runs 15 residues. V was trimmed by 2 bases and J by 0 bases, leaving 11 bases between them. CDR1 and CDR2 (germline): SQVTM, ANQGSEA. CDR3 bases: TGCAGCGTTGAATTTTTGGGCCTCTCTGGAAACACCATATATTTT. It is translated as CSVEFLGLSGNTIYF.

This clonotype was counted between two and nine times. The V and J genes are TRBV10-2 and TRBJ2-1; 12 nucleotides agree with TRBD2. With V trimmed by 5 bases and J by 4 bases, 6 bases remained unmatched. The CDR3 is made up of 16 amino acids. Germline loops: CDR1 WSHSY, CDR2 SAAADI. The CDR3 nucleotides are TGCGCCAGCAGTTGGACTAGCGGGGAGGTATACAATGAGCAGTTCTTC. Translating gives CASSWTSGEVYNEQFF.

The sample holds a few counts of this clonotype. CDR3 DNA sequence: TGTGCCAGCAGCCAAGATCAGGTGGAGTCCTATGGCTACACCTTC. Its protein is CASSQDQVESYGYTF. The V gene is TRBV4-2, the J gene TRBJ1-2; D is unresolved. The CDR3 consists of 15 residues. Germline V CDR1 and CDR2: LGHNA, YNFKEQ. V gave up 0 bases and J gave up 4 bases, with 12 bases separating them.

This clonotype showed up just a few times. The CDR3 reads CASSRALEKLFF. The CDR3, as DNA: TGTGCCAGCAGTAGGGCCTTGGAAAAACTGTTTTTT. This chain links TRBV6-6 with TRBJ1-4; D is unclear. This CDR3 spans 12 amino acids. The germline CDR1 and CDR2 sequences are MNHNY and SVGAGI (reference sequence). The V and J ends lost 5 bases and 8 bases respectively, with 9 bases between them.

This chain uses TRBV6-1 with TRBJ2-5, with D perhaps TRBD2 (6 bases). TRBJ2-1 matches the DNA end more closely, so the J call is doubtful. Germline assignment: CDR1 MNHNS and CDR2 SASEGT. The CDR3 is 14 amino acids. The CDR3 DNA is TGTGCCAGCAGCCGGGACTCCGAGTACAATGAGCAGTTCTTC. This codes for CASSRDSEYNEQFF.

The chain uses TRBV29-1 and TRBJ2-7, with D unresolved. CDR3 length: 13 amino acids. Trimming removed 2 bases from V and 0 bases from J, with 8 bases in between. Germline CDR1 SQVTM, CDR2 ANQGSEA. CDR3 DNA sequence: TGCAGCGTTGAAAGAGGCAGCTCCTACGAGCAGTACTTC. Translation: CSVERGSSYEQYF.